This TCR beta chain was identified in a study of blood T cells in healthy people across ages. Combining a sample-barcoded 5' primer with a J-beta primer mix, a second PCR ran for 7 to 11 cycles. Each cDNA molecule was tagged by a template-switch adaptor that had 12 random nucleotides. TCRdb independently ran MiXCR on the 5' RACE reads; one entry per CDR3 protein. Of over 500,000 distinct CDR3 sequences in the sample, roughly half were seen once. This clonotype came up a few times. Germline CDR1 DFQATT, CDR2 SNEGSKA (reference sequence). V was trimmed by 3 bases and J by 11 bases, leaving 2 bases between them. This CDR3 is built from 8 residues.

This receptor was identified in a woman older than 75 in good health. V gene TRBV20-1 combines with J gene TRBJ2-4, with D unclear. The specimen sequenced was blood. Here the CDR3 DNA reads TGCAGTGCTAGTTTTCAGTACTTC. Amino acids: CSASFQYF.